This entry concerns a single T cell receptor beta chain. Its antigen is unknown. The data were taken from a study of T-cell memory formation after mild COVID-19. Study summary: Clustering of TCRs was largely donor specific. Study-level results: Researchers found some responding clones in pre-infection memory, a sign that cross-reactive memory joined. Second-wave clones peaking on day 37 lacked confirmed SARS-CoV-2 specificity. Clones that contracted from day 15 to 85 were balanced CD4/CD8, while later expanders leaned CD4+.

One entry per CDR3 protein, called by TCRdb with MiXCR from the 5' RACE reads. The profile shows 120,000 to 150,000 distinct CDR3 sequences, approximately 5.7% of them singletons. V lost 2 bases to trimming and J lost 7 bases, with 14 bases between them. Per the germline V gene, CDR1 is MGHRA and CDR2 is YSYEKL. The CDR3 runs to 14 residues. The V and J genes are TRBV4-1 and TRBJ1-1, with D maybe TRBD1 (5 bases). This clonotype originated in an adult woman who had mild COVID-19 (a few samples of this study predate the infection). Cell type and time point are not known. The sequenced sample was PBMCs or a T cell subset sorted from them (not recorded which). CDR3 nucleotide sequence: TGCGCCAGCAGCCAACAGTTCAGGGCTGATGAAGCTTTCTTT. Protein sequence: CASSQQFRADEAFF.